This is a list of T cell receptor beta chains from one sample in a study of blood T cells in healthy people across ages. TCRdb called the 5' RACE reads again in MiXCR, with one record for every CDR3 protein. The top ten clones hold approximately 3.5% of a sample with about 510,000 distinct CDR3 sequences, about 28% of them seen once. This sample also appeared in a second study, on T cells of mothers and their children.

The material sequenced was blood. The receptors derive from a boy between 2 and 10 years old in good health. The CDR3 runs from the conserved cysteine through the conserved F or W. The order of the fields is V gene, J gene, clone size, D gene, CDR3 DNA, CDR3 protein. The D gene is left open where the match is weak. Not all rows give a size; the values are once, few, many and, for expanded clones, a class.

TRBV9,TRBJ2-3,few,.,TGTGCCAGCAGCCCCCAAAATGACAGGTCCACAGATACGCAGTATTTT,CASSPQNDRSTDTQYF
TRBV4-3,TRBJ2-7,few,TRBD1,TGCGCCAGCAGCCAAGACTCCAGGGGGCGAATGAACGAGCAGTACTTC,CASSQDSRGRMNEQYF
TRBV3-1,TRBJ2-4,.,TRBD2,TGTGCCAGCAGCCGAGGGACTAGCGGGAGGGGGCCCAAAAACATTCAGTACTTC,CASSRGTSGRGPKNIQYF
TRBV9,TRBJ1-6,.,.,TGTGCCAGCAGCGCATCCGGGACGGATAATTCACCCCTCCACTTT,CASSASGTDNSPLHF
TRBV29-1,TRBJ2-2,few,.,TGCAGCGCCACGACAGTGGGGGGCTCCGGGGAGCTGTTTTTT,CSATTVGGSGELFF
TRBV28,TRBJ1-2,.,.,TGTGCCAGCAGCGAGAGTACGCTCTATGGCTACACCTTC,CASSESTLYGYTF
TRBV10-3,TRBJ2-5,few,TRBD1,TGTGCCATCAGCAAAACAGGGGAGAAAGAGACCCAGTACTTC,CAISKTGEKETQYF
TRBV12-3/TRBV12-4,TRBJ1-5,few,TRBD1,TGTGCCAGCAGCCGGACAGGGGGAACCAATCAGCCCCAGCATTTT,CASSRTGGTNQPQHF
TRBV2,TRBJ2-5,.,TRBD1,TGTGCCAGCAGCATGACAGGGGGCAAAGGAGAGACCCAGTACTTC,CASSMTGGKGETQYF
TRBV20-1,TRBJ2-5,.,TRBD2,TGCAGTGCTAGTCTAGCGGGGTACCAAGAGACCCAGTACTTC,CSASLAGYQETQYF
TRBV10-3,TRBJ2-7,few,.,TGTGCCATCCAGGGCGGGCTGAGGTACGAGCAGTACTTC,CAIQGGLRYEQYF
TRBV11-2,TRBJ2-7,few,.,TGTGCCAGCAGCCCTAAATACGAGCAGTACTTC,CASSPKYEQYF
TRBV20-1,TRBJ2-7,.,.,TGCAGTGCTAGAGGGGCGGGCCAAGTGGGGGACGAGCAGTACTTC,CSARGAGQVGDEQYF
TRBV29-1,TRBJ2-1,.,TRBD2,TGCAGCGGAACTAGCGGGATTCGAAACAATGAGCAGTTCTTC,CSGTSGIRNNEQFF
TRBV29-1,TRBJ1-2,few,.,TGCAGCGTTATTGGGTCGGGAAATCCCGCCGGCTACACCTTC,CSVIGSGNPAGYTF
TRBV5-1,TRBJ2-6,few,.,TGCGCCAGCAGCTTGGCCGCAGGGGGGTTTGGGGCCAACGTCCTGACTTTC,CASSLAAGGFGANVLTF
TRBV9,TRBJ2-7,.,TRBD1,TGTGCCAGCAGCGTAGCAGGGGACAGTATAACCTACGAGCAGTACTTC,CASSVAGDSITYEQYF
TRBV18,TRBJ2-6,.,TRBD1,TGTGCCAGCTCACTACCGGGACAGGGCTTCTCTGGGGCCAACGTCCTGACTTTC,CASSLPGQGFSGANVLTF
TRBV27,TRBJ2-5,few,.,TGTGTCAGCAGTTTATGGGGCCCCGGGGGAGAGACCCAGTACTTC,CVSSLWGPGGETQYF
TRBV6-1,TRBJ2-1,.,.,TGTGCCAGCAGTTCCCGTCCCAACCCGCAGTTCTTC,CASSSRPNPQFF
TRBV7-7,TRBJ2-3,.,.,TGTGCTAGCAGCTTAGGGGGAACTAGCCGGGATACGCAGTATTTT,CASSLGGTSRDTQYF
TRBV20-1,TRBJ2-6,.,.,TGCAGTGGCCGGGACGGAGGCTCTGGGGCCAACGTCCTGACTTTC,CSGRDGGSGANVLTF
TRBV6-5,TRBJ1-1,once,.,TGTGCCAGCAGTTACTTGACCGGTTTAAGACCTGAAGCTTTCTTT,CASSYLTGLRPEAFF